The 2 T cell receptor beta chains in this list originate from one sample, sequenced in a study of blood T cells in healthy people across ages. Together with a sample-barcoded 5' primer, a J-beta primer mix was included in a second PCR lasting roughly 7 to 11 cycles. TCRdb recomputed calls from the 5' RACE reads with MiXCR, one row per CDR3 protein. The sample has 1.5 million or so distinct CDR3 sequences; around two fifths are singletons. Sequencing input: blood. The receptors shown here come from a woman aged 18-29 years in good health.

The rearrangement uses TRBV6-2 or TRBV6-3 and TRBJ2-3; no firm D call. V shed 2 bases and J shed 1 base, with 10 bases lying between them. Looked up from germline, CDR1 is MNHEY and CDR2 is SVGEGT. The CDR3 totals 15 residues. This chain's CDR3 is CASSYPELGTDTQYF. In DNA, the CDR3 is TGTGCCAGCAGTTACCCTGAACTGGGCACAGATACGCAGTATTTT.

There are a few counts of this clonotype. The V call is TRBV20-1, the J call TRBJ1-2; TRBD1 might be the D (5 bases). The CDR3 loop spans 14 amino acids. CDR1 and CDR2 (germline): DFQATT, SNEGSKA (reference sequence). V was trimmed by 1 base and J by 5 bases, leaving 14 bases between them. The CDR3 reads CSARGQKDSYGYTF. CDR3 coding DNA: TGCAGTGCTAGAGGACAGAAGGATTCGTATGGCTACACCTTC.